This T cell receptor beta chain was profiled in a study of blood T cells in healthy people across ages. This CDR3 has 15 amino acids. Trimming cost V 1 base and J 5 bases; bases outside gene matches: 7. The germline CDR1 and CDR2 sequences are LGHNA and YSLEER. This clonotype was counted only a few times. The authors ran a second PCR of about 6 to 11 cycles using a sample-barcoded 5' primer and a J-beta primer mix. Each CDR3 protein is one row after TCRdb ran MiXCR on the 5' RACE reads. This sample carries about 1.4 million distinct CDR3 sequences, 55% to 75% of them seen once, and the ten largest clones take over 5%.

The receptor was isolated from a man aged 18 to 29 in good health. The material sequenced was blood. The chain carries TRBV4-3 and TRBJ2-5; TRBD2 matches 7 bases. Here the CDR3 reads CASSQGIGGGETQYF. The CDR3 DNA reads TGCGCCAGCAGCCAAGGCATCGGGGGAGGGGAGACCCAGTACTTC.